This T cell receptor (beta chain) was sequenced for a study of early T cells in non-severe SARS-CoV-2 infection. Whole-study context: RNA in bulk from unsorted whole blood was sequenced, and chains were unpaired.

As concerns this clonotype: As yet, its antigen is unknown.

Trimming left V 1 base short and J 9 bases short, with 12 bases between. The CDR3 loop spans 13 amino acids. CDR1 SGHVS and CDR2 FNYEAQ come from the germline V gene. As part of library construction, unique molecular identifiers were attached to individual cDNA molecules. TCRdb ran MiXCR on the 5' RACE reads and lists one entry per CDR3 protein. The repertoire holds around 64,000 distinct CDR3 sequences, 12% seen once, with approximately 6.4% in the top ten. Study results and caveats: The study's VDJdb matching favored anti-spike CD8 responses and missed private and CD4 specificities.

The receptor's source is an adult who was a healthcare worker with PCR-confirmed SARS-CoV-2 infection or an uninfected control (not recorded which). The sequencing input was whole blood. The chain couples TRBV7-6 to TRBJ2-5; D may match TRBD1 or TRBD2 (5 bases each). The CDR3 DNA follows: TGTGCCAGCAGCTTAGATACGGGACCAGCCCAGTACTTC. Encoded protein: CASSLDTGPAQYF.